These 19 T cell receptor beta chains were all obtained from the same sample, sequenced in a study of T cell repertoires in cytomegalovirus infection. TCRdb reprocessed the reads via MiXCR and lists one record per CDR3 protein. The table shows around 89,000 distinct CDR3 sequences, with roughly 29% occurring only once. Their antigens remain unidentified. The input for sequencing was CD8+ T cells from cultured PBMCs, taken from culture after CMV antigen stimulation. These receptors all come from a human donor in good health (CMV status not recorded). Some clones in this sample may be carry-over from other donors' samples.

V is TRBV27 and J is TRBJ1-6, with 8 bases aligning to TRBD1. Germline CDR1 is MNHEY and CDR2 is SMNVEV (reference sequence). Germline trimming cut 7 bases from V and 14 bases from J; bases unmatched to any gene: 16. CDR3 length equals 15 residues. The CDR3 region has the DNA TGTGCCAGCAAACTCGGGACAGGCGCCCAATTGGCCCTCCACTTT. Encoded protein: CASKLGTGAQLALHF.

This clonotype was counted many times. The gene calls are TRBV5-8 and TRBJ2-3, with a tentative D call TRBD1 (5 bases). The V gene's germline CDR1 is SGHTS and CDR2 YDEGEE. Trimming cost V 0 bases and J 1 base, with 12 bases left between them. CDR3 length equals 16 residues. The CDR3 sequence is CASSLVVGVGTDTQYF. CDR3 DNA: TGTGCCAGCAGCTTGGTGGTAGGGGTGGGCACAGATACGCAGTATTTT.

This clonotype was recorded many times. A read error may explain this, as a much larger clone is one base away. The chain carries TRBV7-6 and TRBJ1-1; D gene ambiguous. This CDR3 has 13 amino acids. Trimming pared 4 bases from V and 1 base from J, leaving 7 bases between. Germline assignment: CDR1 SGHVS and CDR2 FNYEAQ. This CDR3 is CASSYGRNTEAFF. Written as DNA, the CDR3 is TGTGCCAGCAGCTACGGGAGGAACACTGAAGCTTTCTTT.

In its sample, this clonotype was seen a few times. The CDR3 nucleotides are TGTGCCAGCAGCCAAGACCCCGGAGGTCAGCCCCAGCATTTT. It translates to CASSQDPGGQPQHF. The chain couples TRBV4-2 to TRBJ1-5; D gene unclear. Germline CDR1 and CDR2: LGHNA and YNFKEQ. V gave up 0 bases and J gave up 6 bases, with 9 bases separating them. CDR3 length: 14 residues.

This clonotype was seen ten or more times. This chain links TRBV7-2 with TRBJ2-3, with D perhaps assigned TRBD1 or TRBD2 (6 bases each). CDR3 length: 17 residues. The V and J ends lost 2 bases and 2 bases respectively, with 17 bases between them. Germline lookup yields CDR1 SGHTA and CDR2 FQGNSA. CDR3 DNA sequence: TGTGCCAGCAGCTTACGGGCGTGGGGGGCCTACACAGATACGCAGTATTTT. Encoded protein: CASSLRAWGAYTDTQYF.

V gene TRBV15 combines with J gene TRBJ2-5; D may be TRBD1 (5 bases). The germline V gene encodes CDR1 LNHNV and CDR2 YYDKDF (reference sequence). This CDR3 is built from 16 residues. Trimming took 0 bases from V and 5 from J, leaving 16 bases between them. CDR3 bases: TGTGCCACCAGCAGAGAATGGGGCCTGGCAGGGGAGACCCAGTACTTC. Protein: CATSREWGLAGETQYF.

The table lists this clonotype with a count of one. The chain links TRBV27 to TRBJ2-7; D may be TRBD2 (5 bases). This CDR3 is built from 13 residues. Germline V CDR1 and CDR2: MNHEY, SMNVEV (reference sequence). Trimming took 2 bases from V and 7 from J, leaving 12 bases between them. The CDR3 sequence: CASSLGRGREQYF. The CDR3 DNA reads TGTGCCAGCAGTTTAGGAAGAGGGAGAGAGCAGTACTTC.

In this sample, this clonotype turned up many times. The chain couples TRBV19 to TRBJ2-1; D gene ambiguous. The CDR3 is made up of 12 amino acids. The ends were cut back, 1 base at V and 4 bases at J, with 2 bases in the middle. CDR1 is LNHDA, CDR2 SQIVND, per germline (reference sequence). The CDR3 DNA sequence: TGTGCCAGTAGTATAGGATACAATGAGCAGTTCTTC. This gives the protein CASSIGYNEQFF.

This chain uses TRBV9 with TRBJ1-1; weak D call: TRBD1 (6 bases). Germline V gives CDR1 SGDLS, CDR2 YYNGEE. The CDR3 totals 13 residues. The V end was cut by 3 bases, the J end by 5 bases, with 11 bases between. CDR3 sequence (DNA): TGTGCCAGCAGCGAAGGAGGGGGGACTGAAGCTTTCTTT. Translated, it gives CASSEGGGTEAFF. Full variable domain (outside the CDR3, taken from reference TRBV9 and TRBJ1-1): DSGVTQTPKHLITATGQRVTLRCSPRSGDLSVYWYQQSLDQGLQFLIQYYNGEERAKGNILERFSAQQFPDLHSELNLSSLELGDSALYFCASSEGGGTEAFFGQGTRLTVV.

This chain uses TRBV25-1 with TRBJ1-5; perhaps TRBD1 as D (5 bases). Germline lookup yields CDR1 MGHDK and CDR2 SYGVNS. Trimming shortened V by 6 bases and J by 6 bases, and 12 bases separated the two germline ends. The CDR3 runs to 13 residues. CDR3 DNA sequence: TGTGCCAGCAGCTTAGGGGCGGGTCAGCCCCAGCATTTT. It yields the protein CASSLGAGQPQHF.

A remark on this clonotype: Its ends do not fully match the called genes, so a read error is possible. The CDR3 here is CASSQRNSNSYNEQFF. The CDR3 nucleotides read TGTGCCAGCAGCCAGCGGAACTCAAACTCCTACAATGAGCAGTTCTTC. This chain uses TRBV4-1 with TRBJ2-1; D is possibly TRBD2 (5 bases). CDR1 is MGHRA, CDR2 YSYEKL, per germline. This CDR3 contains 16 residues.

This clonotype has just a few counts. The chain links TRBV2 to TRBJ1-3; D remains ambiguous. Trimming left V 2 bases short and J 5 bases short, with 10 bases between. The length of the CDR3 is 14 residues. Germline assignment: CDR1 SNHLY and CDR2 FYNNEI. The CDR3 here is CASSEKGGRNTIYF. The CDR3 DNA sequence: TGTGCCAGCAGTGAAAAGGGAGGGCGAAACACCATATATTTT.

The chain joins TRBV6-4 to TRBJ2-2; D assignment may be TRBD1 or TRBD2 (5 bases each). Germline assignment: CDR1 MRHNA and CDR2 SNTAGT. V lost 7 bases and J 0 bases, leaving 9 bases between the germline ends. This CDR3 has 14 residues. CDR3: CASTRDANTGELFF. The CDR3 DNA follows: TGTGCCAGCACCCGGGACGCGAACACCGGGGAGCTGTTTTTT.

The chain recombines TRBV4-1 with TRBJ2-1, with D hard to call. The CDR3 loop spans 14 amino acids. V lost 4 bases, J lost 1 base, and 8 bases lay in between. Germline CDR1 reads MGHRA; CDR2 reads YSYEKL. The CDR3 spells CASSPPLSYNEQFF. The CDR3, as DNA: TGCGCCAGCAGCCCACCCCTATCCTACAATGAGCAGTTCTTC.

This clonotype was observed a few times. The rearrangement uses TRBV2 and TRBJ2-1; D not resolved. There are 12 residues in the CDR3. V lost 6 bases to trimming and J lost 5 bases, with 8 bases between them. Germline CDR1 is SNHLY and CDR2 is FYNNEI. This chain's CDR3 is CASRTTDNEQFF. In DNA form, the CDR3 reads TGTGCCAGCAGAACGACGGACAATGAGCAGTTCTTC.

This rearrangement joins TRBV12-3 or TRBV12-4 to TRBJ2-7; a weak D match, TRBD1 (6 bases). This CDR3 spans 15 amino acids. Deletions cut 1 base from V and 2 bases from J, with 12 bases between. CDR3 amino acids: CASSLVAGTTYEQYF. For the CDR3, the DNA is TGTGCCAGCAGTTTAGTGGCCGGGACAACCTACGAGCAGTACTTC.

The table lists this clonotype with many counts. The V call is TRBV10-3, the J call TRBJ1-6, with D possibly TRBD1 on 6 matching bases. Germline V lookup: CDR1 ENHRY, CDR2 SYGVKD. The CDR3 has 14 residues. V gave up 2 bases and J gave up 7 bases, with 9 bases separating them. The CDR3 spells CAISEGRGNSPLHF. The CDR3, as DNA: TGTGCCATCAGTGAGGGCAGGGGAAATTCACCCCTCCACTTT.

In this sample, this clonotype turned up many times. This chain connects TRBV7-2 to TRBJ2-2; the D is unclear. This CDR3 is 14 amino acids long. Trimming removed 5 bases at V and 0 bases at J, with 7 bases between. Germline lookup yields CDR1 SGHTA and CDR2 FQGNSA. The CDR3 DNA reads as TGTGCCAGCAGCGAAAAAGCGAACACCGGGGAGCTGTTTTTT. Translation: CASSEKANTGELFF.

This sequence joins TRBV27 and TRBJ1-1; weak D call: TRBD1 (6 bases). CDR1 and CDR2 from the germline V gene are MNHEY and SMNVEV (reference sequence). V lost 3 bases, J lost 5 bases, and 13 bases lay in between. The CDR3 extends over 14 amino acids. CDR3 DNA sequence: TGTGCCAGCAGTTTGGGGGGGGCAGGGACTGAAGCTTTCTTT. The encoded protein is CASSLGGAGTEAFF.